This T cell receptor beta chain was documented in a study of patients and donors after allogeneic stem cell transplantation. This clonotype qualifies as medium-sized (0.01 to 0.1%). TCRdb redid the calling of the RT-PCR reads with MiXCR, one entry per CDR3 protein. The profile shows about a thousand distinct CDR3 sequences, roughly 0.44% of them singletons. The specimen was blood, either unsorted or a sorted T cell fraction (not recorded which). The clonotype comes from a human donor who was either an allogeneic HSCT recipient or a stem cell or donor lymphocyte infusion donor (not recorded which). It is not recorded whose cells these are; they may come from a transplant donor.

The CDR3, as DNA: TGTGCCAGCAGCAACCGGGACCTACCCACAGATACGCAGTATTTT. This encodes CASSNRDLPTDTQYF. This rearrangement joins TRBV27 to TRBJ2-3; perhaps D is TRBD1 or TRBD2 (5 bases each). Germline V CDR1 and CDR2: MNHEY, SMNVEV (reference sequence). Trimming took 6 bases from V and 2 from J, leaving 15 bases between them. The CDR3 totals 15 residues.